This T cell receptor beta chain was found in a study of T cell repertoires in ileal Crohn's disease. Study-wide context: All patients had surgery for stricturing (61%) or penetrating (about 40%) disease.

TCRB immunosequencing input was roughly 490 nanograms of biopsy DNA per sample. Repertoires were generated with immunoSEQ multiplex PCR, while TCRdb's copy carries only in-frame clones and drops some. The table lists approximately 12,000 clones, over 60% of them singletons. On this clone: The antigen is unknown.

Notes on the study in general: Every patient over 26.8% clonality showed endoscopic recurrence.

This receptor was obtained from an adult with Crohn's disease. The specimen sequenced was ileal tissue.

CDR3 nucleotide sequence: TGTGCCAGCAGCTTGCAGACCAAGAAGGGGTCACCCCTCCACTTT. Translating gives CASSLQTKKGSPLHF. This chain joins TRBV7-4 and TRBJ1-6, with D perhaps matching TRBD1 (5 bases). CDR3 length: 15 residues. Trimming pared 3 bases from V and 10 bases from J, leaving 16 bases between. CDR1 is SGHVT and CDR2 is SQSDAQ in the germline V gene.